This TCR beta chain is from a study of blood T cell repertoires in COVID-19 (dated by TCRdb to about 2020). Describing the broader study: The collaborator samples originated in the United States, Italy and Spain and spanned the acute and convalescent phases of COVID-19. The material from the prospective study consisted of cDNA or gDNA derived from T cells, B-cell-depleted T cells, or PBMCs. Where available, HLA class I and class II types were taken from metadata supplied by the sample provider and were not determined by assay-based typing. A freely available public database, intended as a resource for researchers studying the immune response to SARS-CoV-2, is where the repertoires were released. Subjects who had been exposed to COVID-19, were actively infected with it, or had recovered from it provided the deeply sampled blood TCRbeta repertoires that made up the dataset. Samples came from the ongoing ImmuneRACE study (first 160 participants) plus 1,254 subjects from 6 global collaborators. A de-identified subject ID, COVID-19 status, age in years and sex were almost always included in the sample metadata.

About this clone: Its antigen is unknown. Per-base qualities were not stored, and no clone one base away is much larger.

Results the study describes overall, beyond this receptor: How much clinical and demographic metadata was included differed by source and by participant, and the metadata was provided uncurated.

From V the trimming removes 2 bases and from J it removes 0 bases, while the gene matches leave 15 bases of the junction unaccounted for. In the germline V gene, CDR1 corresponds to KGHSH and CDR2 to LQKENI. The CDR3 sequence holds 19 residues, the cysteine and phenylalanine included. CDR3 DNA only is kept here, 57 bases in frame from base 1. Each collaborating institution followed its own protocols to collect whole blood in K2EDTA tubes. For TCRbeta analysis, collaborators shipped samples in one of three forms: frozen whole blood, isolated PBMCs, or DNA extracted from either of those sample types. TCRbeta CDR3 regions were amplified from genomic DNA by means of the immunoSEQ Assay, a bias-controlled multiplex PCR. Under the source paper's analysis protocol: Within the assay, amplification of reference gene primers was used to estimate how many nucleated cells each sample contained. To quantify the absolute abundance of each unique TCRbeta CDR3 rearrangement, sequence reads were collapsed and filtered. For each sample, productive Simpson clonality was calculated as the square root of Simpson's diversity index over productive rearrangements. TCRdb mirrors the immuneACCESS table, restricted to in-frame sequences. Some clones are absent from its copies; in checked studies, under half trace to an unresolved V gene, and the reason for the others is unknown. The D gene and trimming were derived from the DNA, and the V and J assignments and clone size from that table. The sample includes approximately 100,000 clones, with 83% observed a single time. The top ten constitute around a sixth of the sample.

In this chain, TRBV18 is recombined with TRBJ1-2; 7 bases in the junction line up with TRBD1. This clonotype was sampled from a woman aged 55-70 years with acute or convalescent COVID-19. Sequenced sample: peripheral blood. The sequenced DNA: TGTGCCAGCTCACCAACAGGTCCAATTCTACAGGGGACTAACTATGGCTACACCTTC. Translation gives CASSPTGPILQGTNYGYTF. Beyond the CDR3, the reference TRBV18 and TRBJ1-2 genes provide the residues; the full variable domain reads: NAGVMQNPRHLVRRRGQEARLRCSPMKGHSHVYWYRQLPEEGLKFMVYLQKENIIDESGMPKERFSAEFPKEGPSILRIQQVVRGDSAAYFCASSPTGPILQGTNYGYTFGSGTRLTVV.